Listed here are 25 T cell receptor beta chains from one sample, sequenced in a study of cytomegalovirus exposure and HLA in healthy donors. Assay: immunoSEQ multiplex PCR; the TCRdb copy retains only in-frame clones and omits some. The repertoire holds about 220,000 clones, with 75% to 95% as singletons. The sample taken for sequencing was PBMCs. All receptors derive from a woman between 18 and 30 years old in good health and CMV-seronegative.

This chain uses TRBV5-1 with TRBJ2-3, with 9 bases that match TRBD2. Germline CDR1 reads SGHRS; CDR2 reads YFSETQ. V shed 1 base and J 3 bases; nucleotides not matched to a gene: 6. This CDR3 is 16 amino acids long. The CDR3 protein is CASSLSAGGDTDTQYF. CDR3 bases: TGCGCCAGCAGCTTGTCAGCGGGAGGTGATACAGATACGCAGTATTTT.

The chain has TRBV29-1 and TRBJ1-2; 9 bases match TRBD1. The germline CDR1 and CDR2 sequences are SQVTM and ANQGSEA. The V segment lost 6 bases and the J segment 2 bases; nucleotides outside the gene matches: 4. The CDR3 is 13 residues long. The DNA for the CDR3 is TGCAGCGTGGGACAGGGTGGGAACTATGGCTACACCTTC. This sequence encodes CSVGQGGNYGYTF.

The V and J genes are TRBV7-9 and TRBJ2-1, with no clear D. V gave up 5 bases and J gave up 8 bases, with 22 bases separating them. This CDR3 is 16 amino acids long. CDR1 is SEHNR, CDR2 FQNEAQ, per germline (reference sequence). As DNA, the CDR3 is TGTGCCAGCAGCGGCCGCGTGAGGCCTGTCATCGATGAGCAGTTCTTC. This sequence encodes CASSGRVRPVIDEQFF.

This chain joins TRBV6-5 and TRBJ2-1; 10 nucleotides align to TRBD1. The trim removed 5 bases at V and 8 bases at J, leaving 6 bases unmatched. The germline V gene has CDR1 MNHEY and CDR2 SVGAGI. CDR3 length: 14 amino acids. This CDR3 reads CASSERTGGHEQFF. The CDR3, as DNA: TGTGCCAGCAGTGAACGGACAGGGGGTCATGAGCAGTTCTTC.

The rearrangement uses TRBV5-6 and TRBJ2-7, with 8 bases matching TRBD2. The CDR3 length is 13 residues. The V segment lost 7 bases and the J segment 5 bases; nucleotides outside the gene matches: 8. CDR1 SGHDT and CDR2 YYEEEE come from the germline V gene. The CDR3 is CASGYAGGDEQYF. DNA of the CDR3: TGTGCCAGCGGGTATGCGGGAGGTGACGAGCAGTACTTC.

CDR3 DNA sequence: TGTGCCAGCAGCTTACGTCCCCTAGCGGCAGATACGCAGTATTTT. Its protein is CASSLRPLAADTQYF. The rearrangement links TRBV13 to TRBJ2-3; 7 bases line up with TRBD2. This CDR3 spans 15 amino acids. J lost 4 bases, V lost 2 bases, and 6 bases had no gene match. Germline V gene lookup returns CDR1 PRHDT and CDR2 FYEKMQ (reference sequence).

This chain connects TRBV21-1 to TRBJ1-2; the table's D call TRBD1 went unverified against the DNA. TRBV21-1 has pseudogene status. The CDR3 covers 13 residues. CDR3 protein: CASLRSGEYGYTF. DNA of the CDR3: TGTGCCAGCCTTCGATCAGGGGAATATGGCTACACCTTC.

The chain is built from TRBV5-1 and TRBJ2-7, with 8 bases that match TRBD1. J gave up 6 bases and V 4 bases, and 15 bases lay outside the gene matches. Germline CDR1 reads SGHRS; CDR2 reads YFSETQ. There are 16 residues in the CDR3. CDR3 nucleotides: TGCGCCAGCAGCCCTGGCACGTCAGGGGGCTCCGTCGAGCAGTACTTC. Its translation: CASSPGTSGGSVEQYF.

This sequence joins TRBV11-3 and TRBJ2-5; possibly TRBD2 for D (5 bases). V shed 5 bases and J shed 7 bases, with 17 bases lying between them. This CDR3 is 14 amino acids long. Germline V gene data show CDR1 as SGHNT and CDR2 as YENEEA. CDR3 nucleotides: TGTGCCAGCAGCAGTAAACAAGAGGGTTCGACCCAGTACTTC. The encoded protein is CASSSKQEGSTQYF.

This sequence joins TRBV6-6 and TRBJ1-4; no firm D call. V lost 6 bases and J 8 bases, leaving 10 bases between the germline ends. Germline CDR1 MNHNY, CDR2 SVGAGI (reference sequence). CDR3 length: 12 residues. The CDR3 loop is CASSPTREKLFF. CDR3 DNA sequence: TGTGCCAGCAGCCCGACACGGGAAAAACTGTTTTTT.

The V and J genes are TRBV10-3 and TRBJ1-6, with D perhaps matching TRBD1 (5 bases). The V and J ends lost 8 bases and 13 bases respectively, with 27 bases between them. The CDR3 sequence is 16 residues long. The germline CDR1 and CDR2 sequences are ENHRY and SYGVKD. DNA for the CDR3: TGTGCCATCGGGGCAGGAGGGGCGCAAGGTCAATTGCCCCTCCACTTT. It specifies CAIGAGGAQGQLPLHF.

The V call is TRBV2, the J call TRBJ2-3; tentative D call: TRBD2 (5 bases). Trimming took 3 bases from V and 6 from J, leaving 10 bases between them. This CDR3 has 13 residues. Per germline, CDR1 SNHLY and CDR2 FYNNEI. The CDR3, as DNA: TGTGCCAGCAGTGAGAGGGCTTGGGATACGCAGTATTTT. It yields the protein CASSERAWDTQYF.

CDR3 sequence (DNA): TGTGCCAGCAGTGAAAGGGCTTGGGGCCTCAGTGATACGCAGTATTTT. Its protein is CASSERAWGLSDTQYF. V is TRBV2 and J is TRBJ2-3; D perhaps matches TRBD1 (5 bases). CDR1 is SNHLY, CDR2 FYNNEI, per germline. The CDR3 runs 16 residues. Trimming cost V 2 bases and J 6 bases, with 18 bases left between them. Full variable domain (outside the CDR3, taken from reference TRBV2 and TRBJ2-3): EPEVTQTPSHQVTQMGQEVILRCVPISNHLYFYWYRQILGQKVEFLVSFYNNEISEKSEIFDDQFSVERPDGSNFTLKIRSTKLEDSAMYFCASSERAWGLSDTQYFGPGTRLTVL.

The chain couples TRBV10-3 to TRBJ2-5, with 7 bases that match TRBD2. The length of the CDR3 is 12 residues. The junction had 0 bases not matched to a gene; V was cut back by 6 bases and J by 2 bases. Looked up from germline, CDR1 is ENHRY and CDR2 is SYGVKD. The CDR3 nucleotides are TGTGCCATCAGGGGGGGGCAAGAGACCCAGTACTTC. This sequence encodes CAIRGGQETQYF.

The CDR3 loop is CASIRRGSGGPRNEQFF. The CDR3, as DNA: TGTGCCAGTATTCGGAGGGGCTCGGGCGGACCCCGCAATGAGCAGTTCTTC. V is TRBV19 and J is TRBJ2-1; tentatively, D is TRBD2 (6 bases). The CDR3 consists of 17 residues. V gave up 7 bases and J gave up 6 bases, with 25 bases separating them. Germline lookup yields CDR1 LNHDA and CDR2 SQIVND (reference sequence).

This chain uses TRBV13 with TRBJ2-1, with D possibly being TRBD2 (5 bases). The ends were cut back, 1 base at V and 1 base at J, with 23 bases in the middle. CDR3 length equals 20 residues. Germline CDR1 PRHDT, CDR2 FYEKMQ (reference sequence). In DNA form, the CDR3 reads TGTGCCAGCAGCTTAGATGGAGTAGTCTCTAGCTTGAAATCCTACAATGAGCAGTTCTTC. Residues: CASSLDGVVSSLKSYNEQFF.

The chain employs TRBV15 and TRBJ1-2; 9 bases line up with TRBD1. V was pared by 8 bases and J by 6 bases, with 16 bases of the junction left unmatched. The CDR3 contains 16 residues. Germline values: CDR1 LNHNV, CDR2 YYDKDF (reference sequence). CDR3 nucleotides: TGTGCCACCGAGTCATTTAACAGGGGGCATCTTGATGGCTACACCTTC. It is translated as CATESFNRGHLDGYTF.

V usage is TRBV9 and J usage is TRBJ1-4; D possibly corresponds to TRBD1 (5 bases). Trimming removed 3 bases from V and 8 bases from J, with 17 bases in between. The CDR3 contains 15 residues. Germline V gives CDR1 SGDLS, CDR2 YYNGEE. The CDR3 spells CASSAGTSHNEKLFF. The DNA of the CDR3 is TGTGCCAGCAGCGCCGGGACTTCTCATAACGAAAAACTGTTTTTT.

J is TRBJ2-1 and V is TRBV7-9; the D gene is possibly TRBD2 (6 bases). In germline, CDR1 is SEHNR, CDR2 FQNEAQ (reference sequence). Trimming shortened V by 4 bases and J by 6 bases, and 10 bases separated the two germline ends. The length of the CDR3 is 13 residues. The chain's CDR3 is CASSSGRFNEQFF. Written as DNA, the CDR3 is TGTGCCAGCAGCTCTGGGAGGTTCAATGAGCAGTTCTTC.

V and J are TRBV30 and TRBJ2-2; 9 positions agree with TRBD2. The J segment lost 8 bases and the V segment lost 4 bases, leaving 8 bases of the junction unmatched. CDR1 is GTSNPN and CDR2 is SVGIG in the germline V gene (reference sequence). The CDR3 has 14 residues. This CDR3 is CAWTITSGLGELFF. As DNA, the CDR3 is TGTGCCTGGACAATAACTAGCGGGTTGGGGGAGCTGTTTTTT.

The V call is TRBV7-2, the J call TRBJ2-5; TRBD2 matches 10 bases. The germline gives CDR1 SGHTA, CDR2 FQGNSA. Germline trimming cut 2 bases from V and 4 bases from J; bases unmatched to any gene: 4. This CDR3 is built from 15 residues. The CDR3: CASSLLAGVLETQYF. The CDR3 nucleotides are TGTGCCAGCAGCTTACTAGCGGGAGTATTAGAGACCCAGTACTTC. Full variable domain (remainder filled in from reference TRBV7-2 and TRBJ2-5): GAGVSQSPSNKVTEKGKDVELRCDPISGHTALYWYRQSLGQGLEFLIYFQGNSAPDKSGLPSDRFSAERTGGSVSTLTIQRTQQEDSAVYLCASSLLAGVLETQYFGPGTRLLVL.

The chain is built from TRBV5-1 and TRBJ2-1; D uncertain. This CDR3 comprises 15 residues. Germline V gene sequence: CDR1 SGHRS, CDR2 YFSETQ. V was trimmed by 4 bases and J by 3 bases, leaving 14 bases between them. CDR3 in amino acids: CASSLLNFLYNEQFF. The CDR3 DNA reads as TGCGCCAGCAGCCTGTTAAATTTCCTCTACAATGAGCAGTTCTTC.

This chain uses TRBV5-8 with TRBJ2-5; TRBD1 might be the D (5 bases). CDR1 and CDR2 (germline): SGHTS, YDEGEE. With 4 bases removed from V and 5 bases from J, the gap between germline ends came to 18 bases. This CDR3 is built from 15 residues. The CDR3 DNA reads TGTGCCAGCAGCGAACCCACACAGGTTTTGGAGACCCAGTACTTC. It translates to CASSEPTQVLETQYF.

The chain joins TRBV28 to TRBJ2-7, with 8 bases aligning to TRBD1. The germline V gene encodes CDR1 MDHEN and CDR2 SYDVKM. The V and J ends lost 6 bases and 5 bases, in that order; junction bases with no gene match: 9. The CDR3 spans 14 residues. DNA of the CDR3: TGTGCCAGCAGAACAGGGGGGTCCCCCAACGAGCAGTACTTC. This sequence encodes CASRTGGSPNEQYF.

J is TRBJ2-7 and V is TRBV4-1; TRBD2 matches 7 bases. Per germline, CDR1 MGHRA and CDR2 YSYEKL. CDR3 length: 14 amino acids. V gave up 4 bases and J gave up 3 bases; unmatched junction bases: 6. DNA of the CDR3: TGCGCCAGCAGCCTTAGCCGCGGGGGCTACGAGCAGTACTTC. This encodes CASSLSRGGYEQYF.